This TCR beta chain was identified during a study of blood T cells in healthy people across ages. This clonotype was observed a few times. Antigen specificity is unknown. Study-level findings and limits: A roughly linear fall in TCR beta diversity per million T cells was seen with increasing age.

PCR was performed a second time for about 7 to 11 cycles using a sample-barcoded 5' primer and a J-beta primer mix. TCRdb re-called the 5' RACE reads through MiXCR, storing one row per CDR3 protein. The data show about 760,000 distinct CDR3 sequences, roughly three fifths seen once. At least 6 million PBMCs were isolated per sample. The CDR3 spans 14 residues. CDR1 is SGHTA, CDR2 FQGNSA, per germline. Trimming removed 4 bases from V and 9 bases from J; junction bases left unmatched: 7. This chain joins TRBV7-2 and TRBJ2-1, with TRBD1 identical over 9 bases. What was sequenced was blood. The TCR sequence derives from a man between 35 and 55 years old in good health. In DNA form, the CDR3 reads TGTGCCAGCAGCTCCCTTCGACAGGGGGTTGAGCAGTTCTTC. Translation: CASSSLRQGVEQFF.